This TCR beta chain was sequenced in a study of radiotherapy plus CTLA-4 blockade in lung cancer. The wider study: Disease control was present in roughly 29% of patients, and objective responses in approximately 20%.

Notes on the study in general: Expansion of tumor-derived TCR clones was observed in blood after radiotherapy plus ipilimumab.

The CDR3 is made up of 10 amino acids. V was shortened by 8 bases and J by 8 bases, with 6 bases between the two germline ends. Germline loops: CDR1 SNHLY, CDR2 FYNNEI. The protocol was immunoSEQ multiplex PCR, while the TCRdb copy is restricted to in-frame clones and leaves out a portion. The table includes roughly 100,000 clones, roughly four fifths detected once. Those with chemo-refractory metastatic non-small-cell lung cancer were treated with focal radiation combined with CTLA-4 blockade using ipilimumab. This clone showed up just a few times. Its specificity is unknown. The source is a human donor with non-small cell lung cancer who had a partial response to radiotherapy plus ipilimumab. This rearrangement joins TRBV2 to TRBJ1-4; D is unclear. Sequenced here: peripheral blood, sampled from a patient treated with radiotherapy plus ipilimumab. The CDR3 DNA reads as TGTGCCAGCTCATTCGAAAAACTGTTTTTT. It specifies CASSFEKLFF.